Sequencing of this TCR beta chain was carried out in a study of blood T cells in healthy people across ages. Study at large: For every two T cells, template switching captured about one barcoded beta molecule.

A word on this clonotype: Its antigen is undetermined.

Study-wide results and caveats: TCR beta diversity was tightly associated with the proportion of naive T cells.

The individuals who served as donors were healthy Caucasians living in Russia, aged roughly 6 to 95. Extracted total RNA amounted to at least 6 micrograms for each sample. Then a second PCR, running about 6 to 12 cycles, was carried out with a sample-barcoded 5' primer and a J-beta primer mix. TCRdb used MiXCR to reprocess the 5' RACE reads, holding one entry per CDR3 protein. The table includes around 850,000 distinct CDR3 sequences, around 36% detected once. V lost 6 bases to trimming and J lost 2 bases; unmatched junction nucleotides: 5. The CDR3 length is 14 residues. CDR1 is ENHRY, CDR2 SYGVKD, per germline.

Specimen: blood. The chain combines TRBV10-3 with TRBJ1-1; 8 nucleotides align to TRBD1. This receptor was taken from a man younger than 35 in good health. The CDR3 DNA follows: TGTGCCATCAGGGGGACAGGAATAAACACTGAAGCTTTCTTT. Encoded protein: CAIRGTGINTEAFF.